One and the same sample provided the 5 T cell receptor beta chains below, sequenced in a study of CD4 and CD8 cells across lung adenocarcinoma regions. MiXCR, applied by TCRdb to the PCR reads, yields one record per CDR3 protein. The sample contains 5,500 to 7,500 distinct CDR3 sequences, roughly 54% of which appear only once. The sample comprised CD8+ T cells from the center of a lung tumor. The source of these receptors is a male donor with lung adenocarcinoma. The CD4 and CD8 labels of this study may be unreliable.

The J gene is TRBJ2-5, the V gene TRBV10-3, with D perhaps TRBD2 (6 bases). CDR3 length: 15 amino acids. The germline CDR1 and CDR2 sequences are ENHRY and SYGVKD. V was shortened by 3 bases and J by 5 bases, with 16 bases between the two germline ends. The CDR3: CAISDLGGELETQYF. The CDR3 bases are TGTGCCATCAGTGACCTTGGCGGGGAATTGGAGACCCAGTACTTC.

The chain is built from TRBV7-8 and TRBJ2-4; D unclear. In germline, CDR1 is SGHVS, CDR2 FQNEAQ. The CDR3 runs 13 residues. V dropped 3 bases and J dropped 4 bases, with 7 bases sitting between them. The CDR3: CASSFRAKNIQYF. Written as DNA, the CDR3 is TGTGCCAGCAGCTTTAGGGCGAAAAACATTCAGTACTTC.

The chain has TRBV6-2 or TRBV6-3 and TRBJ2-3, with 8 bases identical to TRBD2. Per the germline V gene, CDR1 is MNHEY and CDR2 is SVGEGT. V was clipped by 5 bases and J by 4 bases; unmatched bases: 5. This CDR3 has 14 amino acids. This chain's CDR3 is CASSGLAGPDTQYF. CDR3 DNA sequence: TGTGCCAGCAGTGGGCTAGCGGGCCCAGATACGCAGTATTTT.

The rearrangement links TRBV28 to TRBJ2-1; no reliable D call. The J call may be mistaken, given a closer DNA end match to TRBJ2-7. Per the germline V gene, CDR1 is MDHEN and CDR2 is SYDVKM. The CDR3 is made up of 14 amino acids. CDR3 sequence (DNA): TGTGCCAGCAGTTTCGTAAAGTCGGCCGCTGAGCAGTACTTC. Protein sequence: CASSFVKSAAEQYF.

In its sample, this clonotype was seen a few times. V and J are TRBV6-4 and TRBJ2-4, with 8 bases aligning to TRBD2. The DNA end is more similar to TRBJ2-1, so the J call may be wrong. The CDR3 covers 15 residues. Germline V lookup: CDR1 MRHNA, CDR2 SNTAGT. The CDR3 nucleotides read TGTGCCAGCAGCCACGAGAGCGGGAGAGGGGAGACCCAGTTCTTC. This translates into CASSHESGRGETQFF.